This is a list of T cell receptor beta chains from one sample in a study of brain T cells in children with intractable seizures. The data were produced by immunoSEQ multiplex PCR, yet TCRdb's version contains in-frame clones alone and is incomplete. The sample holds approximately 330,000 clones, about 93% seen once. Specimen: peripheral blood, collected more than 4 months after surgery. The receptors were gathered from a boy younger than two with tuberous sclerosis and intractable seizures. Each CDR3 is given with its conserved first and last residue. D genes are given only for firm matches. Only part of the rows carry a size: once, few, many, or a class if the clone is expanded.

clone size: -
J gene: TRBJ2-1
D gene: TRBD1
V gene: TRBV9
CDR3 DNA: TGTGCCAGCAGCGTAGAGGGACAGGGGGTAAATGAGCAGTTCTTC
CDR3 protein: CASSVEGQGVNEQFF

clone size: -
J gene: TRBJ1-1
D gene: -
V gene: TRBV21-1
CDR3 DNA: TGTGCCAGCAGCAAAAATGTCACACCTATGAAGGACACTGAAGCTTTCTTT
CDR3 protein: CASSKNVTPMKDTEAFF

clone size: -
J gene: TRBJ2-3
D gene: TRBD2
V gene: TRBV6-5
CDR3 DNA: TGTGCCAGCAGGCGGGGGGTGGCAGATACGCAGTATTTT
CDR3 protein: CASRRGVADTQYF

clone size: -
J gene: TRBJ1-2
D gene: -
V gene: TRBV27
CDR3 DNA: TGTGCCAGCAGTTTCCTTAATAACCTTAACTATGGCTACACCTTC
CDR3 protein: CASSFLNNLNYGYTF

clone size: -
J gene: TRBJ1-6
D gene: -
V gene: TRBV24-1
CDR3 DNA: TGTGCCACCAGTGGGGACTTTCCTAATTCACCCCTCCACTTT
CDR3 protein: CATSGDFPNSPLHF

clone size: once
J gene: TRBJ1-1
D gene: TRBD1
V gene: TRBV5-1
CDR3 DNA: TGCGCCAGCAGAGACAGGGTCTTGAACACTGAAGCTTTCTTT
CDR3 protein: CASRDRVLNTEAFF

clone size: -
J gene: TRBJ2-1
D gene: TRBD2
V gene: TRBV5-6
CDR3 DNA: TGTGCCAGCAGCTTAAGTAGCGGGACGTACAATGAGCAGTTCTTC
CDR3 protein: CASSLSSGTYNEQFF

clone size: -
J gene: TRBJ2-3
D gene: -
V gene: TRBV10-3
CDR3 DNA: TGTGCCATCAGTAGTGAGATCACAGATACGCAGTATTTT
CDR3 protein: CAISSEITDTQYF

clone size: -
J gene: TRBJ2-7
D gene: -
V gene: TRBV28
CDR3 DNA: TGTGCCAGCAGTCCTGACGACTACGAGCAGTACTTC
CDR3 protein: CASSPDDYEQYF

clone size: -
J gene: TRBJ2-1
D gene: TRBD2
V gene: TRBV13
CDR3 DNA: TGTGCCAGCAGCTTAGCCAGCGGGAGAGCCCTCTCCTACAATGAGCAGTTCTTC
CDR3 protein: CASSLASGRALSYNEQFF

clone size: -
J gene: TRBJ1-3
D gene: -
V gene: TRBV30
CDR3 DNA: TGTGCCTGGAGTGATGCGGGGGCTGGAAACACCATATATTTT
CDR3 protein: CAWSDAGAGNTIYF

clone size: -
J gene: TRBJ2-3
D gene: TRBD2
V gene: TRBV19
CDR3 DNA: TGTGCCAGTAGTATAATGGCGGGAGTCGCGGATACGCAGTATTTT
CDR3 protein: CASSIMAGVADTQYF

clone size: few
J gene: TRBJ1-1
D gene: -
V gene: TRBV7-3
CDR3 DNA: TGTGCCAGCAGCTTACTGGGGAACACTGAAGCTTTCTTT
CDR3 protein: CASSLLGNTEAFF

clone size: -
J gene: TRBJ2-2
D gene: -
V gene: TRBV19
CDR3 DNA: TGTGCCAGTAGCCCAAGGGCTCCAACTAGGGACACCGGGGAGCTGTTTTTT
CDR3 protein: CASSPRAPTRDTGELFF

clone size: -
J gene: TRBJ2-5
D gene: TRBD1
V gene: TRBV28
CDR3 DNA: TGTGCCAGCTATGGGACAGGGCACAGGAACACCTTACTGAAGACCCAGTACTTC
CDR3 protein: CASYGTGHRNTLLKTQYF

clone size: -
J gene: TRBJ1-2
D gene: TRBD1
V gene: TRBV27
CDR3 DNA: TGTGCCAGCAGTTTCAGGGGGAAGGGTGGCTACACCTTC
CDR3 protein: CASSFRGKGGYTF

clone size: -
J gene: TRBJ2-2
D gene: -
V gene: TRBV9
CDR3 DNA: TGTGCCAGCAGCGTAGCTATTGGGACTAACACCGGGGAGCTGTTTTTT
CDR3 protein: CASSVAIGTNTGELFF

clone size: -
J gene: TRBJ1-4
D gene: TRBD1
V gene: TRBV11-3
CDR3 DNA: TGTGCCAGCAGCTCCGCTTGGACAGGGTATGAAAAACTGTTTTTT
CDR3 protein: CASSSAWTGYEKLFF

clone size: -
J gene: TRBJ1-5
D gene: -
V gene: TRBV1
CDR3 DNA: -
CDR3 protein: CTSSQEFGGGNQPQHF

clone size: -
J gene: TRBJ2-1
D gene: TRBD2
V gene: TRBV5-1
CDR3 DNA: TGCGCCAGCAGCTTTGGCGGGAGGGCAGATGAGCAGTTCTTC
CDR3 protein: CASSFGGRADEQFF

clone size: -
J gene: TRBJ1-2
D gene: TRBD1
V gene: TRBV3-1/TRBV3-2
CDR3 DNA: TGTGCCAGCAGCCGGAACCCGTACAGGGGGATCTATGGCTACACCTTC
CDR3 protein: CASSRNPYRGIYGYTF

clone size: -
J gene: TRBJ1-4
D gene: -
V gene: TRBV30
CDR3 DNA: TGTGCCTCCACGGACGGCTATGAAAAACTGTTTTTT
CDR3 protein: CASTDGYEKLFF

clone size: -
J gene: TRBJ2-2
D gene: TRBD2
V gene: TRBV5-6
CDR3 DNA: TGTGCCAGCAGCTTGTTCCTAGCGGGGAAGGACACCGGGGAGCTGTTTTTT
CDR3 protein: CASSLFLAGKDTGELFF

clone size: -
J gene: TRBJ2-1
D gene: -
V gene: TRBV6-2/TRBV6-3
CDR3 DNA: TGTGCCAGCAGTTACAGGGGGGTGCGGTACAATGAGCAGTTCTTC
CDR3 protein: CASSYRGVRYNEQFF

clone size: -
J gene: TRBJ2-1
D gene: -
V gene: TRBV4-1
CDR3 DNA: TGCGCCAGCAGCCAAGTAGGGACCCACCACAATGAGCAGTTCTTC
CDR3 protein: CASSQVGTHHNEQFF

clone size: -
J gene: TRBJ1-1
D gene: -
V gene: TRBV18
CDR3 DNA: TGTGCCAGCTCACCACCGAGTCGGGGAAGCACTGAAGCTTTCTTT
CDR3 protein: CASSPPSRGSTEAFF

clone size: -
J gene: TRBJ2-2
D gene: -
V gene: TRBV5-4
CDR3 DNA: TGTGCCAGCAGGCCTGGCGGGAACACCGGGGAGCTGTTTTTT
CDR3 protein: CASRPGGNTGELFF

clone size: -
J gene: TRBJ1-1
D gene: -
V gene: TRBV7-6
CDR3 DNA: TGTGCCAGCAGCCCCTACATGAACACTGAAGCTTTCTTT
CDR3 protein: CASSPYMNTEAFF

clone size: -
J gene: TRBJ2-3
D gene: TRBD2
V gene: TRBV7-2
CDR3 DNA: TGTGCCAGCAGCTTAGAAGCGGGAGGGGCAGATACGCAGTATTTT
CDR3 protein: CASSLEAGGADTQYF

clone size: -
J gene: TRBJ1-1
D gene: TRBD1
V gene: TRBV7-3
CDR3 DNA: TGTGCCAGCAGCCCAGACAGGGGGAACACTGAAGCTTTCTTT
CDR3 protein: CASSPDRGNTEAFF

clone size: -
J gene: TRBJ1-1
D gene: TRBD1
V gene: TRBV7-8
CDR3 DNA: TGTGCCAGCTGGGGGACAGGGGAAATGAACACTGAAGCTTTCTTT
CDR3 protein: CASWGTGEMNTEAFF

clone size: -
J gene: TRBJ2-3
D gene: TRBD2
V gene: TRBV2
CDR3 DNA: TGTGCCAGTAAGGGACTAGCGGGGAGCACAGATACGCAGTATTTT
CDR3 protein: CASKGLAGSTDTQYF

clone size: -
J gene: TRBJ2-7
D gene: -
V gene: TRBV3-1/TRBV3-2
CDR3 DNA: TGTGCCAGCAGCCAAGATATACCAGCGAGGGGCGAGCAGTACTTC
CDR3 protein: CASSQDIPARGEQYF

clone size: -
J gene: TRBJ2-5
D gene: -
V gene: TRBV7-8
CDR3 DNA: TGTGCCAGCAGCTCGCACGCCGGGACGAGACAAGAGACCCAGTACTTC
CDR3 protein: CASSSHAGTRQETQYF

clone size: -
J gene: TRBJ2-7
D gene: -
V gene: TRBV29-1
CDR3 DNA: TGCAGCGGGGGCTCAGGAAAACCCTACGAGCAGTACTTC
CDR3 protein: CSGGSGKPYEQYF

clone size: -
J gene: TRBJ2-7
D gene: -
V gene: TRBV11-3
CDR3 DNA: TGTGCCAGCAGCGGATGGGACTCAGCCTACGAGCAGTACTTC
CDR3 protein: CASSGWDSAYEQYF

clone size: -
J gene: TRBJ1-5
D gene: -
V gene: TRBV30
CDR3 DNA: TGTGCCTGGAGTGTCGGACAGCCCCAGCATTTT
CDR3 protein: CAWSVGQPQHF

clone size: -
J gene: TRBJ1-2
D gene: -
V gene: TRBV12-5
CDR3 DNA: TGTGCTAGTGGTTCGCCCCTTGGGGGCTACACCTTC
CDR3 protein: CASGSPLGGYTF

clone size: -
J gene: TRBJ1-1
D gene: -
V gene: TRBV5-4
CDR3 DNA: TGTGCCACCCTCTCGGGGGTAACCAGGGGCACTGAAGCTTTCTTT
CDR3 protein: CATLSGVTRGTEAFF

clone size: -
J gene: TRBJ1-5
D gene: -
V gene: TRBV24-1
CDR3 DNA: TGTGCCACCGCCCTCGGAAGCAATCAGCCCCAGCATTTT
CDR3 protein: CATALGSNQPQHF